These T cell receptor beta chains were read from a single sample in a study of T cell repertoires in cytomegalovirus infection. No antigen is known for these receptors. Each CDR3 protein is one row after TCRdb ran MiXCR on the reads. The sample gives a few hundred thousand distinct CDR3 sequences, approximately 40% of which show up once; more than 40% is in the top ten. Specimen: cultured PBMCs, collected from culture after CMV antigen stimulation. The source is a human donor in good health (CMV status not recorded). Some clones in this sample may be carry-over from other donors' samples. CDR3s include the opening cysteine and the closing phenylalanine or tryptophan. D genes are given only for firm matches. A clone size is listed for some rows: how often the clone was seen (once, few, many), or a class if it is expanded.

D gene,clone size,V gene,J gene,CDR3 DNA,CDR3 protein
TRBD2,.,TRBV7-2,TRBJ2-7,TGTGCCAGCAGCTCTGGACTAGCGTATTCCTACGAGCAGTACTTC,CASSSGLAYSYEQYF
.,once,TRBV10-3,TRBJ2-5,TGTGCCATCAGTGAGCACCTTGGGGAGACCCAGTACTTC,CAISEHLGETQYF
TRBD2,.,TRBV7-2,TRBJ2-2,TGTGCCAGCAGCGCCCCGGGACTAGCGGGCCTCACCGGGGAGCTGTTTTTT,CASSAPGLAGLTGELFF
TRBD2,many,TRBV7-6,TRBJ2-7,TGTGCCAGCAGCCCGGATGATAGCGGGGCCTACGAGCAGTACTTC,CASSPDDSGAYEQYF
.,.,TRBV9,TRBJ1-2,TGTGCCAGCAGCGTCACAATCCGGGCCCTCGGGGGGGGCTACACCTTC,CASSVTIRALGGGYTF
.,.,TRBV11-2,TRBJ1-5,TGTGCCAGCAGCTTAGGAACAGGGACGGTGAGCAATCAGCCCCAGCATTTT,CASSLGTGTVSNQPQHF
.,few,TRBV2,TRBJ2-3,TGTGCCACTCGGACTCCCACAGATACGCAGTATTTT,CATRTPTDTQYF
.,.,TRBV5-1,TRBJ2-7,TGCGCCAGCAGTTCTCCCCCGGGCGGAGCCTACGAGCAGTACTTC,CASSSPPGGAYEQYF
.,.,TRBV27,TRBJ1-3,TGTGCCAGCAGTCCAACGTACTCTGGAAACACCATATATTTT,CASSPTYSGNTIYF
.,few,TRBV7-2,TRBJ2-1,TGTGCCAGCAGACTCACCCCCTCCTCCTACAATGAGCAGTTCTTC,CASRLTPSSYNEQFF
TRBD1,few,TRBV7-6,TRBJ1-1,TGTGCCAGCAGCTACCGGACAGGGTTGGGCACTGAAGCTTTCTTT,CASSYRTGLGTEAFF
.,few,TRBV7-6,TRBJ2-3,TGTGCCAGCAGCACGGCAGTCACAGATACGCAGTATTTT,CASSTAVTDTQYF
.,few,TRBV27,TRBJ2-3,TGTGCCAGCAGTTTCGGTCCCGTGAGGGATACGCAGTATTTT,CASSFGPVRDTQYF
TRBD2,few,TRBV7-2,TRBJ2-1,TGTGCCAGCAGCATCCCGGGACTAGTTAACAATGAGCAGTTCTTC,CASSIPGLVNNEQFF
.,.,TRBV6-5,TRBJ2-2,TGTGCCAGCAGTTACTCGTATGCCGGGGAGCTGTTTTTT,CASSYSYAGELFF
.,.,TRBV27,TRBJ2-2,TGTGCCAGCAGTCGTGCAGGGGTCAGGGAGCTGTTTTTT,CASSRAGVRELFF
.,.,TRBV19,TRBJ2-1,TGTGCCAGTAGTATCTCCGGGGCTGGACCTGCCTACAATGAGCAGTTCTTC,CASSISGAGPAYNEQFF
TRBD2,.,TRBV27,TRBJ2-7,TGTGCCAGCAGTTCGTGGGGACTAGCGGCGACCTACGAGCAGTACTTC,CASSSWGLAATYEQYF
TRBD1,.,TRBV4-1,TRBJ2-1,TGCGCCAGCAGCCCAGCCGTTTCAGACAGGGGAATATTGTACAATGAGCAGTTCTTC,CASSPAVSDRGILYNEQFF
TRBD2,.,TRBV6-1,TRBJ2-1,TGTGCCAGCAGTGAAGCTCCAGTCCTAGCGGGAGCAACCTACAATGAGCAGTTCTTC,CASSEAPVLAGATYNEQFF
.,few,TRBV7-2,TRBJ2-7,TGTGCCAGCAGCGCCCGACGGGTATCCTACGAGCAGTACTTC,CASSARRVSYEQYF
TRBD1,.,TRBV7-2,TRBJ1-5,TGTGCCAGCAGCTTAGCGAGGCAGGGGGTACAGCCCCAGCATTTT,CASSLARQGVQPQHF
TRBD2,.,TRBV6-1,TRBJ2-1,TGTGCCAGCAGTGAACTAGCGGGACGGTATGAGCAGTTCTTC,CASSELAGRYEQFF
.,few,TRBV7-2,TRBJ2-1,TGTGCCAGCAGCTTGGGACACGCACGTTGGGCGAATGAGCAGTTCTTC,CASSLGHARWANEQFF
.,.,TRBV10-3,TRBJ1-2,TGTGCCATCAGTGGCTCCACCTTGCAAAGTATTGGCTACACCTTC,CAISGSTLQSIGYTF
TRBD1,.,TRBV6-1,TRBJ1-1,TGTGCCAGCAGGGAGGGCCAGGGGGCGGGAAAGACTGAAGCTTTCTTT,CASREGQGAGKTEAFF
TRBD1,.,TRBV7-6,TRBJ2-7,TGTGCCAGCAGCTCGACAGGGTCCCCCTACGAGCAGTACTTC,CASSSTGSPYEQYF
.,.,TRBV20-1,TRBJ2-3,TGCAGTGCCAAAGGACAGCCAAGCACAGATACGCAGTATTTT,CSAKGQPSTDTQYF
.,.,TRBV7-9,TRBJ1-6,TGTGCCTACGGGGGGGGGGTATCACCCCTCCACTTT,CAYGGGVSPLHF
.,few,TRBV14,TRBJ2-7,TGTGCCAGCAGCCAGTGGGGGGGGCAAGGCGAGCAGTACTTC,CASSQWGGQGEQYF